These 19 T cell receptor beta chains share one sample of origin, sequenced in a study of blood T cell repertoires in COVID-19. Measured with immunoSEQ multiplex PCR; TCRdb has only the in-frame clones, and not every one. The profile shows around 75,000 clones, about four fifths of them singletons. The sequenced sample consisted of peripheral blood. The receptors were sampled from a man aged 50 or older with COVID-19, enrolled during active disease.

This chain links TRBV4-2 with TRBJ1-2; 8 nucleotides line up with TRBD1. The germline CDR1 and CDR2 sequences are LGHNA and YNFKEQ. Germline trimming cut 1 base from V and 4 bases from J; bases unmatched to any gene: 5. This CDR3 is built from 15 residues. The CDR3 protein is CASSQGRTGRYGYTF. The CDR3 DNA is TGTGCCAGCAGCCAAGGCCGGACAGGGCGCTATGGCTACACCTTC.

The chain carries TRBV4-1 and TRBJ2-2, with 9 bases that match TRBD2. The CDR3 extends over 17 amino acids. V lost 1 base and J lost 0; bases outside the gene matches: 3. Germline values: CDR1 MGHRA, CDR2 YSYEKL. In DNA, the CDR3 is TGCGCCAGCAGCCAAGGCCTAGCGGGGACGAACACCGGGGAGCTGTTTTTT. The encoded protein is CASSQGLAGTNTGELFF.

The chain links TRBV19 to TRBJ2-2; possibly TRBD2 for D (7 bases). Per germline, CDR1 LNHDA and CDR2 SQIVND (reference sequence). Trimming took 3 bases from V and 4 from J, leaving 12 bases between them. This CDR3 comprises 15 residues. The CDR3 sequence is CASSIGGRGTGELFF. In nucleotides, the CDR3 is TGTGCCAGTAGTATCGGGGGGCGGGGCACCGGGGAGCTGTTTTTT. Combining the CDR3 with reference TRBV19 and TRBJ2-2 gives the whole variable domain DGGITQSPKYLFRKEGQNVTLSCEQNLNHDAMYWYRQDPGQGLRLIYYSQIVNDFQKGDIAEGYSVSREKKESFPLTVTSAQKNPTAFYLCASSIGGRGTGELFFGEGSRLTVL.

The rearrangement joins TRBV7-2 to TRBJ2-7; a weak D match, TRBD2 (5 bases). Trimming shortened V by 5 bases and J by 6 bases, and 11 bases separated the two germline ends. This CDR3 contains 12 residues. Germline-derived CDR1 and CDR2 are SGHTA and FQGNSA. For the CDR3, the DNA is TGTGCCAGCAGCATACCAGGAGGCGAGCAGTACTTC. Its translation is CASSIPGGEQYF.

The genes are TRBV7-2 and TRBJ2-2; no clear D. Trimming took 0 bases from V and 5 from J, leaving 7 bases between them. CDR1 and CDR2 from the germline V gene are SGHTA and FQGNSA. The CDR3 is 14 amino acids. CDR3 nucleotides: TGTGCCAGCAGCTTAGCGTCCAGGACCGGGGAGCTGTTTTTT. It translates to CASSLASRTGELFF.

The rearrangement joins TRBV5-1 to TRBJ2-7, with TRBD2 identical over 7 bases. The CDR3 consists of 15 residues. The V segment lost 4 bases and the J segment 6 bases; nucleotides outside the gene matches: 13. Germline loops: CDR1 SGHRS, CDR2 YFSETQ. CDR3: CASSPPERGTAEQYF. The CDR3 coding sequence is TGCGCCAGCAGCCCCCCGGAGCGGGGTACAGCCGAGCAGTACTTC.

CDR3 sequence reads: CASSLGGNTEAFF. CDR3 in DNA: TGCGCCAGCAGCTTGGGAGGGAACACTGAAGCTTTCTTT. The J gene is TRBJ1-1, the V gene TRBV5-1; D gene unclear. The germline V gene encodes CDR1 SGHRS and CDR2 YFSETQ. There are 13 residues in the CDR3. The V end lost 0 bases, the J end lost 1 base, and 4 bases lay between the germline ends.

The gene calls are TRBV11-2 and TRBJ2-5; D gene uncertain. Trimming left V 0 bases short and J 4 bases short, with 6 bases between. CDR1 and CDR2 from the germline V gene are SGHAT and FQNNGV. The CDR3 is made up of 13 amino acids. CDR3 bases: TGTGCCAGCAGCTTAGAACTAATAGAGACCCAGTACTTC. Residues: CASSLELIETQYF. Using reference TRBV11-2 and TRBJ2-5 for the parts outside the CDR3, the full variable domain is EAGVAQSPRYKIIEKRQSVAFWCNPISGHATLYWYQQILGQGPKLLIQFQNNGVVDDSQLPKDRFSAERLKGVDSTLKIQPAKLEDSAVYLCASSLELIETQYFGPGTRLLVL.

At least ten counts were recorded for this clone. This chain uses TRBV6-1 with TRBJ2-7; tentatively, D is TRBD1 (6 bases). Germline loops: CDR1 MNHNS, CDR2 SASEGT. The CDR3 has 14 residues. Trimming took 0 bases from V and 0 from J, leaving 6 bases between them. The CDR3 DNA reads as TGTGCCAGCAGTGAAGCGGACAGCTCCTACGAGCAGTACTTC. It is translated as CASSEADSSYEQYF.

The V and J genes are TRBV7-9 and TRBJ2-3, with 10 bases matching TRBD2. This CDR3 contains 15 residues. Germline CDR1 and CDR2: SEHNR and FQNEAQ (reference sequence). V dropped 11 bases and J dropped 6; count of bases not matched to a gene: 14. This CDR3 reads CASAQTAGGPDTQYF. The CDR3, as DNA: TGTGCCTCTGCCCAGACAGCGGGGGGGCCGGATACGCAGTATTTT.

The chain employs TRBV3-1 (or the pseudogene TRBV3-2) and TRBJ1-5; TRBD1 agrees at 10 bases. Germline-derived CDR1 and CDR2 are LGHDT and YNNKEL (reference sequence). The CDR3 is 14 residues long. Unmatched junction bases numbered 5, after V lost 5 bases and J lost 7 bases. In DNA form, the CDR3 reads TGTGCCAGCAGCGGGGGACAGGGGCCGCAGCCCCAGCATTTT. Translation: CASSGGQGPQPQHF.

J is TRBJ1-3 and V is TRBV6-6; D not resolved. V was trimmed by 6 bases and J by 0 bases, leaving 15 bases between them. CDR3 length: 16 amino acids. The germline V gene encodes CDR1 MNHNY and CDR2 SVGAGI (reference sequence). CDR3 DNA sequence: TGTGCCAGCAGAGAAAGCAGGTCTAACTCTGGAAACACCATATATTTT. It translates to CASRESRSNSGNTIYF.

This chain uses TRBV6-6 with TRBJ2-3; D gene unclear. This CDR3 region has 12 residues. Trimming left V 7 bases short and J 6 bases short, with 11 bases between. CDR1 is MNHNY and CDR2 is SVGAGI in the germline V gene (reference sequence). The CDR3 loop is CASTTGRDTQYF. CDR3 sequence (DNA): TGTGCCAGCACCACGGGTAGGGATACGCAGTATTTT.

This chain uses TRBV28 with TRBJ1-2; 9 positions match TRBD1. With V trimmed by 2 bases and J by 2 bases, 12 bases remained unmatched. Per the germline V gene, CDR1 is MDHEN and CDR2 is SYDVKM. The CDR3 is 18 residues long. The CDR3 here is CASSLRGVRGQGNYGYTF. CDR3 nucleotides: TGTGCCAGCAGTTTACGGGGGGTGAGGGGACAGGGAAACTATGGCTACACCTTC.

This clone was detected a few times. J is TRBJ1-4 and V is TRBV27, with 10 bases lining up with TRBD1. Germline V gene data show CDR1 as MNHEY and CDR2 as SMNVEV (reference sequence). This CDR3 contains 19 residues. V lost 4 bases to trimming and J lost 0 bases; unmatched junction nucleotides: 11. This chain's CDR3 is CASSSSGTGVKATNEKLFF. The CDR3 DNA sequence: TGTGCCAGCAGTTCGTCCGGGACAGGGGTAAAAGCAACTAATGAAAAACTGTTTTTT.

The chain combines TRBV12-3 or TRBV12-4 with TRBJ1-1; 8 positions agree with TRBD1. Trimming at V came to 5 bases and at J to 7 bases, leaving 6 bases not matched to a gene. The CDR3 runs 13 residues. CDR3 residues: CASSPQGAGEAFF. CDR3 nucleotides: TGTGCCAGCAGTCCCCAGGGGGCTGGTGAAGCTTTCTTT.

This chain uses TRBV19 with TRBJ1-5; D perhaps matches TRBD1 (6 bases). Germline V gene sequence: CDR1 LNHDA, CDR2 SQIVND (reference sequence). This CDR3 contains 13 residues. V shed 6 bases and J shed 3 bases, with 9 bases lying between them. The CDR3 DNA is TGTGCCAGTAGCAGGGGTACCAATCAGCCCCAGCATTTT. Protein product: CASSRGTNQPQHF. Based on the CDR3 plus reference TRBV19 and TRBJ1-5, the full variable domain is DGGITQSPKYLFRKEGQNVTLSCEQNLNHDAMYWYRQDPGQGLRLIYYSQIVNDFQKGDIAEGYSVSREKKESFPLTVTSAQKNPTAFYLCASSRGTNQPQHFGDGTRLSIL.

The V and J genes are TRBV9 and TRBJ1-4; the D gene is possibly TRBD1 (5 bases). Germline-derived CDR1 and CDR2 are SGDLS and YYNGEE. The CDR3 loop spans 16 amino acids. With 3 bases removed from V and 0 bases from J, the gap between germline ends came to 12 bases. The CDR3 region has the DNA TGTGCCAGCAGCGCCAGCGGGGCCCCAACTAATGAAAAACTGTTTTTT. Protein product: CASSASGAPTNEKLFF.

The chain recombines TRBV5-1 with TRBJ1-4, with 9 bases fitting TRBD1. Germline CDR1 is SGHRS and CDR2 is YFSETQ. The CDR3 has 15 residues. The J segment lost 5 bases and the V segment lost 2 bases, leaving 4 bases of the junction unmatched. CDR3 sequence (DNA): TGCGCCAGCAGCTTTACAGGGGGCGGAAATGAAAAACTGTTTTTT. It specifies CASSFTGGGNEKLFF.